One and the same sample provided the 24 T cell receptor beta chains below, sequenced in a study of CD8 T cells in Susac syndrome. RNA, at about 0.5 to 1 ug, was reverse transcribed with random hexamers. A single record per CDR3 protein comes from TCRdb applying MiXCR to the immunoSEQ multiplex PCR reads. The table lists 300,000 to 350,000 distinct CDR3 sequences, about 92% of them singletons. Material: CD4+ T cells from PBMCs. The receptors shown here come from a human donor with multiple sclerosis.

The gene calls are TRBV12-3 or TRBV12-4 and TRBJ2-1, with 8 bases lining up with TRBD2. Unmatched junction bases numbered 13, after V lost 7 bases and J lost 5 bases. This CDR3 has 16 residues. CDR3: CASKGSGSNRNNEQFF. The CDR3 DNA reads as TGTGCCAGCAAGGGGAGCGGGAGCAACCGTAACAATGAGCAGTTCTTC.

CDR3 loop: CASRRLAGTDTQYF. CDR3 in DNA: TGTGCCAGCAGAAGGCTAGCGGGGACAGATACGCAGTATTTT. The V call is TRBV11-2, the J call TRBJ2-3; 9 bases are a match to TRBD2. CDR1 SGHAT and CDR2 FQNNGV come from the germline V gene. The V and J ends lost 6 bases and 3 bases, in that order; junction bases with no gene match: 4. The length of the CDR3 is 14 residues.

This clonotype was counted a single time. J is TRBJ1-1 and V is TRBV12-3 or TRBV12-4, with D maybe TRBD1 (6 bases). V lost 5 bases, J lost 4 bases, and 17 bases lay in between. This CDR3 comprises 15 residues. In DNA form, the CDR3 reads TGTGCCAGCAGTCGCGGGGGGGGCCAGGGCACTGAAGCTTTCTTT. It translates to CASSRGGGQGTEAFF.

The chain employs TRBV29-1 and TRBJ1-2, with a tentative D call TRBD1 (6 bases). Trimming shortened V by 6 bases and J by 4 bases, and 12 bases separated the two germline ends. This CDR3 is 12 amino acids long. Germline V gene sequence: CDR1 SQVTM, CDR2 ANQGSEA. The CDR3 nucleotides are TGCAGCGTCTTACAGGGATCCTATGGCTACACCTTC. Protein sequence: CSVLQGSYGYTF.

This chain uses TRBV7-8 with TRBJ2-5; 8 bases match TRBD1. CDR3 size: 13 residues. CDR1 is SGHVS and CDR2 is FQNEAQ in the germline V gene. The J segment lost 7 bases and the V segment lost 5 bases, leaving 6 bases of the junction unmatched. The CDR3 sequence is CASSRGQGSTQYF. Here the CDR3 DNA reads TGTGCCAGCAGCCGCGGACAGGGTTCGACCCAGTACTTC.

The chain uses TRBV3-1 and TRBJ2-1; 8 nucleotides align to TRBD2. This CDR3 contains 15 residues. Germline CDR1 reads LGHDT; CDR2 reads YNNKEL (reference sequence). V trimming: 3 bases; J trimming: 0 bases; junction bases outside the gene matches: 1. CDR3 bases: TGTGCCAGCAGCCAGCGGGGGGCCTCCTACAATGAGCAGTTCTTC. Protein product: CASSQRGASYNEQFF.

This sequence joins TRBV6-5 and TRBJ1-5, with TRBD1 identical over 7 bases. J was trimmed by 5 bases and V by 0 bases; bases with no gene match: 1. This CDR3 region has 14 residues. Germline V CDR1 and CDR2: MNHEY, SVGAGI. The CDR3, as DNA: TGTGCCAGCAGTTACTCTGGGACAGATCAGCCCCAGCATTTT. Its translation is CASSYSGTDQPQHF.

This clonotype was seen a few times. V gene TRBV11-2 combines with J gene TRBJ2-3; D might be TRBD1 (5 bases). Trimming took off 7 bases at V and 5 bases at J, with 13 bases between the two ends. This CDR3 has 13 amino acids. Germline V gene lookup returns CDR1 SGHAT and CDR2 FQNNGV. This CDR3 is CASTNGAVDTQYF. DNA of the CDR3: TGTGCCAGCACCAATGGGGCCGTAGATACGCAGTATTTT.

This chain uses TRBV7-2 with TRBJ2-1, with TRBD2 matching 13 bases. CDR1 SGHTA and CDR2 FQGNSA come from the germline V gene. The V gene end was trimmed by 5 bases and the J gene end by 4 bases; junction bases not matched to a gene: 14. The CDR3 has 19 amino acids. DNA for the CDR3: TGTGCCAGCAGCACAAAACTAGCGGGAGGGCCGTTTTCGTACAATGAGCAGTTCTTC. It yields the protein CASSTKLAGGPFSYNEQFF.

The genes are TRBV3-1 and TRBJ2-1; the D is unclear. CDR3 length: 12 amino acids. V was pared by 2 bases and J by 7 bases, with 6 bases between. The germline CDR1 and CDR2 sequences are LGHDT and YNNKEL (reference sequence). DNA for the CDR3: TGTGCCAGCAGCCAAAGTACGAATGAGCAGTTCTTC. Translation: CASSQSTNEQFF.

The rearrangement uses TRBV21-1 and TRBJ2-6; the DNA was not compared with TRBD1, the D call given in the table. TRBV21-1 is flagged as a pseudogene. The CDR3 is made up of 20 amino acids. For the CDR3, the DNA is TGTGCCAGCAGCAAGGCATCCCCGGGACAGTCCTTTACTGGGGCCAACGTCCTGACTTTC. This encodes CASSKASPGQSFTGANVLTF.

This clonotype was seen just once. V usage is TRBV19 and J usage is TRBJ2-3; D uncertain. CDR1 and CDR2 from the germline V gene are LNHDA and SQIVND (reference sequence). The CDR3 extends over 13 amino acids. V was cut by 9 bases and J by 4 bases, with 14 bases left in between. The CDR3 DNA reads as TGTGCCAGCCGAGACGCAGCTCCAGATACGCAGTATTTT. Its protein product is CASRDAAPDTQYF.

The V gene is TRBV5-1, the J gene TRBJ2-1; D uncertain. Germline V lookup: CDR1 SGHRS, CDR2 YFSETQ. CDR3 length equals 12 residues. Trimming cost V 0 bases and J 6 bases, with 4 bases left between them. CDR3: CASSLDGNEQFF. CDR3 coding DNA: TGCGCCAGCAGCTTGGATGGCAATGAGCAGTTCTTC.

The CDR3 nucleotides read TGTGCCAGCAGTCCTCAGAGAGGGCCCTACGAGCAGTACTTC. It yields the protein CASSPQRGPYEQYF. This sequence joins TRBV6-2 or TRBV6-3 and TRBJ2-7; weak D call: TRBD2 (5 bases). Germline V gene lookup returns CDR1 MNHEY and CDR2 SVGEGT. V lost 5 bases and J 2 bases, leaving 13 bases between the germline ends. The CDR3 runs to 14 residues.

The gene calls are TRBV20-1 and TRBJ1-2, with a tentative D call TRBD1 (6 bases). The CDR3 runs 13 residues. CDR1 is DFQATT, CDR2 SNEGSKA, per germline (reference sequence). The V gene lost 4 bases and the J gene lost 4 bases, with 13 bases spanning the gap. CDR3 sequence: CSAKRGGPYGYTF. The CDR3 DNA is TGCAGTGCTAAGAGGGGGGGCCCCTATGGCTACACCTTC.

The chain has TRBV30 and TRBJ2-5, with D possibly matching TRBD1 (6 bases). V was shortened by 2 bases and J by 0 bases, with 7 bases between the two germline ends. The CDR3 consists of 13 residues. Germline values: CDR1 GTSNPN, CDR2 SVGIG (reference sequence). CDR3 nucleotides: TGTGCCTGGAGTACAGGGTACCAAGAGACCCAGTACTTC. It encodes CAWSTGYQETQYF.

The gene calls are TRBV19 and TRBJ2-1; TRBD1 matches at 12 bases. J gave up 6 bases and V 6 bases, and 9 bases lay outside the gene matches. CDR3 size: 16 residues. The germline V gene has CDR1 LNHDA and CDR2 SQIVND (reference sequence). The CDR3 loop reads CASSPLPGQGANEQFF. Written as DNA, the CDR3 is TGTGCCAGTAGCCCACTTCCGGGACAGGGGGCCAATGAGCAGTTCTTC.

The J gene is TRBJ2-7, the V gene TRBV5-1; a possible D gene is TRBD2 (6 bases). The germline CDR1 and CDR2 sequences are SGHRS and YFSETQ. The CDR3 totals 17 residues. V dropped 4 bases and J dropped 0 bases, with 20 bases sitting between them. This chain's CDR3 is CASSPGTYLESSYEQYF. CDR3 nucleotide sequence: TGCGCCAGCAGCCCTGGGACTTACCTGGAGAGCTCCTACGAGCAGTACTTC. The complete variable domain, with remaining parts taken from reference TRBV5-1 and TRBJ2-7, reads KAGVTQTPRYLIKTRGQQVTLSCSPISGHRSVSWYQQTPGQGLQFLFEYFSETQRNKGNFPGRFSGRQFSNSRSEMNVSTLELGDSALYLCASSPGTYLESSYEQYFGPGTRLTVT.

This CDR3 reads CASSPLLEAGGTDTQYF. The CDR3, as DNA: TGTGCCAGCTCACCACTACTTGAAGCGGGAGGGACAGATACGCAGTATTTT. This sequence joins TRBV18 and TRBJ2-3; 10 bases match TRBD2. In germline, CDR1 is KGHSH, CDR2 LQKENI. This CDR3 has 17 residues. With 1 base clipped from V and 3 bases from J, the junction kept 7 bases outside the gene matches.

The rearrangement uses TRBV7-2 and TRBJ2-2, with D perhaps TRBD2 (6 bases). The CDR3 has 14 residues. Trimming left V 9 bases short and J 2 bases short, with 13 bases between. Germline V gives CDR1 SGHTA, CDR2 FQGNSA. CDR3 amino acids: CASGAGRNTGELFF. The CDR3 coding sequence is TGTGCCAGTGGGGCGGGACGAAACACCGGGGAGCTGTTTTTT.

The rearrangement links TRBV25-1 to TRBJ1-1; possible D gene TRBD1, 5 bases. Germline V CDR1 and CDR2: MGHDK, SYGVNS. Trimming removed 5 bases at V and 0 bases at J, with 10 bases between. The length of the CDR3 is 14 residues. The CDR3 sequence: CASSRRGLNTEAFF. CDR3 DNA: TGTGCCAGCAGTCGGAGGGGACTGAACACTGAAGCTTTCTTT.

This chain links TRBV19 with TRBJ2-7; 7 positions agree with TRBD2. J was trimmed by 2 bases and V by 6 bases; bases with no gene match: 7. Germline lookup yields CDR1 LNHDA and CDR2 SQIVND (reference sequence). The CDR3 totals 14 residues. CDR3 bases: TGTGCCAGTAGGGAAGCTAGCGGACCCTACGAGCAGTACTTC. Its translation is CASREASGPYEQYF.

The chain uses TRBV6-5 and TRBJ2-3, with D tentatively TRBD1 (5 bases). Trimming took off 7 bases at V and 2 bases at J, with 10 bases between the two ends. CDR1 and CDR2 from the germline V gene are MNHEY and SVGAGI. The CDR3 is 13 amino acids. The CDR3 sequence is CASKMTDTDTQYF. As DNA, the CDR3 is TGTGCCAGCAAAATGACAGACACAGATACGCAGTATTTT.

The genes are TRBV5-1 and TRBJ2-5; a weak D match, TRBD1 (5 bases). The V gene lost 4 bases and the J gene lost 1 base, with 14 bases spanning the gap. CDR1 and CDR2 from the germline V gene are SGHRS and YFSETQ. CDR3 length equals 15 residues. CDR3 DNA: TGCGCCAGCAGCGTTACTCCGACAGCCCAAGAGACCCAGTACTTC. Protein: CASSVTPTAQETQYF.